A selection of T cell receptor beta chains follows, all from one sample in a study of blood T cells in healthy people across ages. TCRdb recomputed calls from the 5' RACE reads with MiXCR, one row per CDR3 protein. The data contain 1.5 million to 2 million distinct CDR3 sequences, 49% of them singletons. The sample was blood. Every receptor here comes from a woman aged 40 to 50 in good health. Each CDR3 is given with its conserved first and last residue. D genes are given only for firm matches. Size values are once, few and many counts, or a class for expanded clones, and some rows have none.

D gene | clone size | J gene | V gene | CDR3 protein | CDR3 DNA
TRBD2 | NA | TRBJ2-1 | TRBV4-2 | CASSQDVSGVNEQFF | TGTGCCAGCAGCCAAGATGTTAGCGGGGTTAATGAGCAGTTCTTC
TRBD1 | few | TRBJ2-5 | TRBV24-1 | CATSDPDRGQETQYF | TGTGCCACCAGTGACCCCGACAGGGGGCAGGAGACCCAGTACTTC
TRBD2 | NA | TRBJ2-4 | TRBV4-3 | CASSHARGGRNIQYF | TGCGCCAGCAGCCATGCGCGGGGGGGCCGGAACATTCAGTACTTC
TRBD1 | NA | TRBJ2-3 | TRBV4-3 | CASSQGGSGTDTQYF | TGTGCCAGCAGCCAAGGGGGCTCTGGCACAGATACGCAGTATTTT
TRBD2 | NA | TRBJ2-1 | TRBV7-9 | CASSVNREDGQFF | TGTGCCAGCAGCGTAAACCGGGAGGATGGGCAGTTCTTC
NA | NA | TRBJ2-3 | TRBV28 | CASSPQGTVSDTQYF | TGTGCCAGCAGCCCCCAAGGTACCGTAAGCGATACGCAGTATTTT
NA | NA | TRBJ1-2 | TRBV6-5 | CASSSWGSRSANYGYTF | TGTGCCAGCAGTTCTTGGGGCAGCCGTTCCGCTAACTATGGCTACACCTTC
NA | NA | TRBJ2-5 | TRBV5-1 | CASSEGFREQYF | TGCGCCAGCAGCGAAGGGTTTCGGGAGCAGTACTTC
TRBD1 | NA | TRBJ1-2 | TRBV5-1 | CASSLERGQGYVYTF | TGCGCCAGCAGCTTGGAAAGAGGACAGGGCTATGTCTACACCTTC
TRBD2 | few | TRBJ2-7 | TRBV20-1 | CSARASGGAKYEQYF | TGCAGTGCTAGAGCTAGCGGGGGGGCCAAATACGAGCAGTACTTC